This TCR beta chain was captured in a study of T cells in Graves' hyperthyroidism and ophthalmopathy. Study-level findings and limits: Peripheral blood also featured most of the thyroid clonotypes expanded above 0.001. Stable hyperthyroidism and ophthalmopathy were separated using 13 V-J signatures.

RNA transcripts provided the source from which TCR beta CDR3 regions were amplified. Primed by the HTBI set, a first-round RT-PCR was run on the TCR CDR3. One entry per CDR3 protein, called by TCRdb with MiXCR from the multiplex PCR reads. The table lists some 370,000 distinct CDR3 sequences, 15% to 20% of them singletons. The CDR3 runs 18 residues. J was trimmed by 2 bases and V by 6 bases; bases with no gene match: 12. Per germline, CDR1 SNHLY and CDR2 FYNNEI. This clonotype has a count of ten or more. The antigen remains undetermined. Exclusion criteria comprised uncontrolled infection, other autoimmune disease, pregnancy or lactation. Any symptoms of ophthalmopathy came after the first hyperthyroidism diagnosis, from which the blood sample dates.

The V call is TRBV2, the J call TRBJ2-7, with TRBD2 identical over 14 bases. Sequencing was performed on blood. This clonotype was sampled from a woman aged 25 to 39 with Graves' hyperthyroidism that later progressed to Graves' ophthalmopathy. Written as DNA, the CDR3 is TGTGCCAGCAGCCAGCAGATGGGACTAGCGGGAGCAACCTACGAGCAGTACTTC. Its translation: CASSQQMGLAGATYEQYF.